The TCR beta chain under discussion was sequenced for a study of OX40 agonist ivuxolimab in advanced cancers. Study summary: A male proportion of about 84% was recorded, with mean age about 54 years and range roughly 20 to 85.

Study conclusions and caveats: Clonal expansion in partial responders at 0.1-3.0 mg/kg ranked among the lowest.

CDR1 is SEHNR, CDR2 FQNEAQ, per germline (reference sequence). V trimming: 5 bases; J trimming: 1 base; junction bases outside the gene matches: 10. CDR3 length: 16 amino acids. Notes on this clone: The antigen remains unidentified.

Assay used: immunoSEQ multiplex PCR; TCRdb lists only in-frame clones, some missing. This sample has under 20,000 clones, with roughly 73% found just once. The receptor's source is an adult with an advanced solid tumor such as melanoma, head and neck, liver or kidney cancer. The sequencing here drew on CD4+ or CD8+ T cells sorted from blood, taken in a trial of the OX40 agonist ivuxolimab. This chain links TRBV7-9 with TRBJ2-5, with 7 positions matching TRBD1. The CDR3 bases are TGTGCCAGCAGCCTCCCACAGGGGACGGGCCAAGAGACCCAGTACTTC. It encodes CASSLPQGTGQETQYF.